These 8 T cell receptor beta chains originate from one sample sequenced in a study of patients and donors after allogeneic stem cell transplantation. From the RT-PCR reads, TCRdb called clonotypes with MiXCR, one entry per CDR3 protein. The data hold about 410,000 distinct CDR3 sequences, with 16% observed a single time. Sequenced sample: blood, either unsorted or a sorted T cell fraction (not recorded which). These receptors originate from a human donor who was either an allogeneic HSCT recipient or a stem cell or donor lymphocyte infusion donor (not recorded which). It is not recorded whose cells these are; they may come from a transplant donor.

This clonotype was seen a handful of times. One end of the junction does not line up with germline, which may come from a read error. The CDR3 DNA follows: TGCCCCAGCAGCCAAGGAAGGGGGATGACAGGGGGCGGTGAAAAACTGTTTTTT. Protein sequence: CPSSQGRGMTGGGEKLFF. The V and J genes are TRBV4-1 and TRBJ1-4; 10 bases match TRBD1. Germline CDR1 reads MGHRA; CDR2 reads YSYEKL. The CDR3 runs to 18 residues.

This chain uses TRBV5-1 with TRBJ1-1; the D gene is possibly TRBD1 (6 bases). The CDR3 spans 14 residues. Per the germline V gene, CDR1 is SGHRS and CDR2 is YFSETQ. Deletions cut 2 bases from V and 5 bases from J, with 13 bases between. DNA for the CDR3: TGCGCCAGCAGCTTCCCCGAGGGGGATACTGAAGCTTTCTTT. Protein product: CASSFPEGDTEAFF.

This clonotype occurred a few times. The chain links TRBV7-3 to TRBJ1-1; 9 positions match TRBD1. The CDR3 contains 15 residues. The germline gives CDR1 SGHTA, CDR2 FQGTGA. V was clipped by 5 bases and J by 0 bases; unmatched bases: 4. In DNA, the CDR3 is TGTGCCAGCAGCCGGGGACAGGGTTTGAACACTGAAGCTTTCTTT. It translates to CASSRGQGLNTEAFF.

This clonotype has only one observation. This chain uses TRBV12-3 or TRBV12-4 with TRBJ1-3, with 7 bases matching TRBD1. V shed 3 bases and J 0 bases; nucleotides not matched to a gene: 2. CDR3 size: 15 residues. The CDR3 region has the DNA TGTGCCAGCAGTTTTCAGGGGGGCTCTGGAAACACCATATATTTT. Translation gives CASSFQGGSGNTIYF.

The sample holds a few counts of this clonotype. The CDR3 loop reads CASSLYRQGAGETQYF. The CDR3 DNA reads TGCGCCAGCAGCTTGTATCGGCAGGGGGCGGGAGAGACCCAGTACTTC. The J gene is TRBJ2-5, the V gene TRBV5-1; 8 nucleotides align to TRBD1. V lost 1 base, J lost 4 bases, and 9 bases stayed unmatched. Germline loops: CDR1 SGHRS, CDR2 YFSETQ. This CDR3 has 16 residues.

This clonotype came up many times. The chain is built from TRBV4-1 and TRBJ1-1; TRBD1 aligns across 9 bases. V was clipped by 4 bases and J by 3 bases; unmatched bases: 3. The CDR3 length is 14 residues. Germline V CDR1 and CDR2: MGHRA, YSYEKL. This chain's CDR3 is CASSLGQGDTEAFF. The CDR3, as DNA: TGCGCCAGCAGCCTGGGACAGGGTGACACTGAAGCTTTCTTT.

This clonotype occurred a few times. The rearrangement joins TRBV7-3 to TRBJ2-3; 8 bases align to TRBD2. The CDR3 sequence is 14 residues long. CDR1 is SGHTA and CDR2 is FQGTGA in the germline V gene. V was pared by 5 bases and J by 4 bases, with 5 bases of the junction left unmatched. The CDR3 DNA reads as TGTGCCAGCAGCGCGGGGGGTGGGTCAGATACGCAGTATTTT. Translating it yields CASSAGGGSDTQYF.

V is TRBV27 and J is TRBJ2-7; D is undetermined. Trimming shortened V by 6 bases and J by 3 bases, and 12 bases separated the two germline ends. This CDR3 region has 13 residues. Germline lookup yields CDR1 MNHEY and CDR2 SMNVEV (reference sequence). The CDR3 nucleotides read TGTGCCAGCAGAGATCGACGGAACTACGAGCAGTACTTC. The encoded protein is CASRDRRNYEQYF.